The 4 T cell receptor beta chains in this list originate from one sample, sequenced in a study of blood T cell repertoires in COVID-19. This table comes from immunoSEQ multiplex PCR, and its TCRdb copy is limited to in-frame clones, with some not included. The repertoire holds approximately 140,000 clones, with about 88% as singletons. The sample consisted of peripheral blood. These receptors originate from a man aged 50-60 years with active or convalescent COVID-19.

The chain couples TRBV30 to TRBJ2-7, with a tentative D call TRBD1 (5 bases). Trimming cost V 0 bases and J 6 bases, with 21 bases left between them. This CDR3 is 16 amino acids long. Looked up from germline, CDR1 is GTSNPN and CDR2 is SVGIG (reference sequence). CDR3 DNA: TGTGCCTGGAGTGTACTGATTTCGGGCAGGGCCCGCGAGCAGTACTTC. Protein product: CAWSVLISGRAREQYF.

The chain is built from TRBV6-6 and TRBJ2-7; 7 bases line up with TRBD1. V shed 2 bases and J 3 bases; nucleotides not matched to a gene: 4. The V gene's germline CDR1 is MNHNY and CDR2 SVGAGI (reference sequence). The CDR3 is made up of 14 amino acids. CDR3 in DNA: TGTGCCAGCAGTTACCCAGGACAGGACTACGAGCAGTACTTC. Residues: CASSYPGQDYEQYF.

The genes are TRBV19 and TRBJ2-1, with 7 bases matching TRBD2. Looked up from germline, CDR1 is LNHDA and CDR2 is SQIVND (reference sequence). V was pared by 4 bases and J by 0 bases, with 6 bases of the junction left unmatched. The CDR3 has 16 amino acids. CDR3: CASSTRGGSSYNEQFF. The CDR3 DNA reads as TGTGCCAGTAGTACACGAGGCGGGAGCTCCTACAATGAGCAGTTCTTC.

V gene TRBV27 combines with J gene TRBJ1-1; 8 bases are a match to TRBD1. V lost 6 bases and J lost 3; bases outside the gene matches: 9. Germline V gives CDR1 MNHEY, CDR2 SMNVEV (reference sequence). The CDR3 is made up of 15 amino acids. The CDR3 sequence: CASRARQGRDTEAFF. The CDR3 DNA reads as TGTGCCAGCAGAGCAAGACAGGGGAGAGACACTGAAGCTTTCTTT.